This passage covers 27 T cell receptor beta chains from one sample sequenced in a study of monozygotic twins with inflammatory bowel disease. TCRdb reprocessed the 5' RACE reads and stores each CDR3 protein as one record, lacking DNA. The sample data list approximately 400,000 distinct CDR3 sequences. Sequencing was carried out using blood. These receptors all come from a human donor with ulcerative colitis or Crohn's disease, or a healthy co-twin of an affected twin (not recorded which).

The J gene is TRBJ2-3, the V gene TRBV29-1; TCRdb's D gene call, TRBD1, goes unchecked for lack of DNA. This CDR3 region has 17 residues. Germline V gene lookup returns CDR1 SQVTM and CDR2 ANQGSEA. CDR3 residues: CSVEGPSGTGSLDTQYF.

The V gene is TRBV25-1, the J gene TRBJ2-4; TCRdb gives TRBD2 as the D gene, but with no DNA this cannot be confirmed. CDR3 length: 16 amino acids. Looked up from germline, CDR1 is MGHDK and CDR2 is SYGVNS. CDR3 loop: CASSDARDFAKNIQYF.

The V call is TRBV6-5, the J call TRBJ2-1; TCRdb selects TRBD2, and the lack of DNA leaves this call unchecked. This CDR3 has 14 amino acids. Per the germline V gene, CDR1 is MNHEY and CDR2 is SVGAGI. CDR3 sequence: CASSYLAGLNEQFF.

The chain combines TRBV4-1 with TRBJ2-1. This CDR3 is built from 13 residues. Germline values: CDR1 MGHRA, CDR2 YSYEKL. This CDR3 is CASSHFTYNEQFF.

V gene TRBV20-1 combines with J gene TRBJ1-5; TCRdb names TRBD1, which stays unverified in the absence of DNA. This CDR3 contains 17 residues. Germline CDR1 DFQATT, CDR2 SNEGSKA (reference sequence). CDR3 protein: CSARDRPKTGSFQPQHF.

This chain's CDR3 is CASREPVGVGYGYTF. The rearrangement uses TRBV11-2 and TRBJ1-2; as DNA is missing, the TRBD1 call by TCRdb cannot be tested. CDR3 length: 15 residues. CDR1 and CDR2 (germline): SGHAT, FQNNGV.

The V and J genes are TRBV7-2 and TRBJ1-4; there is no DNA to check the TCRdb D call of TRBD1. The CDR3 runs 15 residues. Germline V CDR1 and CDR2: SGHTA, FQGNSA. The CDR3 loop reads CASSFRGVLGEKLFF.

The rearrangement joins TRBV10-1 to TRBJ2-4; TCRdb proposes TRBD1, but this gene call is untestable without DNA. In germline, CDR1 is WNHNN, CDR2 SYGVQD (reference sequence). CDR3 length: 15 amino acids. The CDR3 loop is CASSDHQGAKNIQYF.

V is TRBV18 and J is TRBJ2-1; the TCRdb call, TRBD2, lacks DNA for checking. The CDR3 is 20 residues long. The germline CDR1 and CDR2 sequences are KGHSH and LQKENI. This CDR3 is CASSPSVVLLAGVPYNEQFF.

This chain uses TRBV7-9 with TRBJ2-7. The CDR3 sequence is 14 residues long. Germline-derived CDR1 and CDR2 are SEHNR and FQNEAQ (reference sequence). CDR3: CASSLDIVPYEQYF.

The chain links TRBV20-1 to TRBJ2-5; lacking DNA, the TRBD2 call made by TCRdb goes unchecked. CDR1 and CDR2 from the germline V gene are DFQATT and SNEGSKA (reference sequence). The CDR3 has 14 amino acids. CDR3 sequence reads: CSAAIAGHQETQYF.

The J gene is TRBJ2-3, the V gene TRBV7-6; TCRdb selects TRBD2, and the lack of DNA leaves this call unchecked. Germline assignment: CDR1 SGHVS and CDR2 FNYEAQ. The CDR3 has 16 amino acids. This CDR3 is CASSEAGLAGVGGQYF.

The chain carries TRBV20-1 and TRBJ2-1. The CDR3 is 12 amino acids. Germline V CDR1 and CDR2: DFQATT, SNEGSKA (reference sequence). CDR3 amino acids: CSARWSWGEQFF.

J is TRBJ2-7 and V is TRBV25-1; TCRdb proposes TRBD1, but this gene call is untestable without DNA. The CDR3 covers 15 residues. Germline V CDR1 and CDR2: MGHDK, SYGVNS. CDR3: CASSPSNRGVYEQYF.

The gene calls are TRBV10-3 and TRBJ1-1. This CDR3 region has 12 residues. Germline lookup yields CDR1 ENHRY and CDR2 SYGVKD. This CDR3 reads CAIRGENTEAFF.

The chain carries TRBV7-2 and TRBJ2-7; the D gene TCRdb calls, TRBD2, cannot be checked with no DNA. Germline V gene lookup returns CDR1 SGHTA and CDR2 FQGNSA. The CDR3 has 14 amino acids. CDR3 amino acids: CASSLLAGVSEQYF.

The rearrangement joins TRBV29-1 to TRBJ1-1. The CDR3 totals 13 residues. CDR1 is SQVTM and CDR2 is ANQGSEA in the germline V gene. CDR3 in amino acids: CSIKRDSNTEAFF. The full variable domain, rest sourced from reference TRBV29-1 and TRBJ1-1, is SAVISQKPSRDICQRGTSLTIQCQVDSQVTMMFWYRQQPGQSLTLIATANQGSEATYESGFVIDKFPISRPNLTFSTLTVSNMSPEDSSIYLCSIKRDSNTEAFFGQGTRLTVV.

The chain couples TRBV28 to TRBJ1-4; checking the TCRdb D call of TRBD1 is not possible without DNA. The CDR3 is 11 residues long. Germline assignment: CDR1 MDHEN and CDR2 SYDVKM. CDR3 protein: CASIYRDRAFF.

The chain has TRBV3-1 and TRBJ2-7. CDR1 is LGHDT and CDR2 is YNNKEL in the germline V gene (reference sequence). This CDR3 spans 14 amino acids. Here the CDR3 reads CASSQDWSSYEQYF.

The chain combines TRBV5-1 with TRBJ2-6. The germline gives CDR1 SGHRS, CDR2 YFSETQ. CDR3 length: 17 amino acids. CDR3 region: CASSPNGLSSGANVLTF.

The chain employs TRBV15 and TRBJ2-1; the TRBD2 assignment by TCRdb is unverifiable without DNA. Germline assignment: CDR1 LNHNV and CDR2 YYDKDF (reference sequence). The length of the CDR3 is 16 residues. The chain's CDR3 is CATSGTRDSPNNEQFF.

The V call is TRBV11-2, the J call TRBJ2-5; without DNA, the TCRdb call of TRBD2 cannot be checked. The CDR3 loop spans 19 amino acids. The germline V gene encodes CDR1 SGHAT and CDR2 FQNNGV. This CDR3 reads CASSTRTSGGFLFEETQYF.

This sequence joins TRBV29-1 and TRBJ2-7; TCRdb names TRBD2, which stays unverified in the absence of DNA. Germline V gene sequence: CDR1 SQVTM, CDR2 ANQGSEA. CDR3 size: 12 residues. The CDR3 is CSVVGLAYEQYF.

The chain combines TRBV3-1 with TRBJ2-1; TCRdb designates TRBD2, a call that cannot be tested without DNA. Per the germline V gene, CDR1 is LGHDT and CDR2 is YNNKEL (reference sequence). The CDR3 extends over 14 amino acids. CDR3 sequence: CASSPTSGDNEQFF.

This chain uses TRBV19 with TRBJ1-2; with no DNA, the TCRdb D assignment of TRBD1 cannot be verified. Germline loops: CDR1 LNHDA, CDR2 SQIVND (reference sequence). The CDR3 is 14 residues long. The CDR3 sequence is CASRYRDNGYGYTF.

The CDR3 is CAISEAISSGANVLTF. The chain carries TRBV10-3 and TRBJ2-6. Germline V CDR1 and CDR2: ENHRY, SYGVKD. The CDR3 totals 16 residues.

This chain connects TRBV20-1 to TRBJ2-7; TCRdb gives TRBD2 as the D gene, but with no DNA this cannot be confirmed. CDR3 size: 13 residues. Germline CDR1 is DFQATT and CDR2 is SNEGSKA (reference sequence). The CDR3 region is CSAREAGVGEQYF.